Reported below is one T cell receptor (beta chain). The source of the sample is a study of blood T cell repertoires in COVID-19. As for the study in general: There were acute and convalescent COVID-19 samples, and they came from the United States, Italy and Spain.

Profiled with immunoSEQ multiplex PCR; TCRdb holds only in-frame clones, not every one. Here the sample spans around 140,000 clones, approximately 80% being singletons. Specimen: peripheral blood. The receptor was derived from an older woman with acute or convalescent COVID-19.

The DNA of the CDR3 is TGTGCCACCAGCGAGAGCACAGGGACTAACTATGGCTACACCTTC. Its protein product is CATSESTGTNYGYTF. The chain links TRBV15 to TRBJ1-2, with a possible D match to TRBD1 (6 bases). This CDR3 is 15 amino acids long. Germline CDR1 LNHNV, CDR2 YYDKDF (reference sequence). The ends were cut back, 5 bases at V and 0 bases at J, with 13 bases in the middle.